One and the same sample provided the 22 T cell receptor beta chains below, sequenced in a study of blood T cell repertoires in COVID-19. The assay was immunoSEQ multiplex PCR, and TCRdb's table has in-frame clones only and misses some. The sample holds about 280,000 clones, about 91% seen once. Sequenced: PBMCs or T cells enriched from blood (not recorded which). These TCRs come from a man in his forties who had been exposed to COVID-19.

This sequence joins TRBV9 and TRBJ2-3; 13 bases are shared with TRBD2. V was pared by 2 bases and J by 2 bases, with 2 bases of the junction left unmatched. Germline V CDR1 and CDR2: SGDLS, YYNGEE. This CDR3 is 16 amino acids long. In DNA, the CDR3 is TGTGCCAGCAGCGTCGGGACTAGCGGGAACACAGATACGCAGTATTTT. Translating gives CASSVGTSGNTDTQYF.

This clone was counted at least ten times. DNA for the CDR3: TGTGCCAGCAGTCCGGGACAGATTCTCTCTGGAAACACCATATATTTT. Residues: CASSPGQILSGNTIYF. The chain couples TRBV5-5 to TRBJ1-3, with 7 bases aligning to TRBD1. The V gene end was trimmed by 5 bases and the J gene end by 0 bases; junction bases not matched to a gene: 8. There are 16 residues in the CDR3. Germline-derived CDR1 and CDR2 are SGHKS and YYEKEE (reference sequence).

The rearrangement links TRBV19 to TRBJ2-7; D possibly corresponds to TRBD1 (6 bases). V lost 6 bases and J lost 5, with 17 bases in between. In germline, CDR1 is LNHDA, CDR2 SQIVND (reference sequence). This CDR3 is built from 14 residues. The CDR3 nucleotides are TGTGCCAGTAGACAGGGCGGTGTTGCCCACGAGCAGTACTTC. Translated, it gives CASRQGGVAHEQYF. The variable domain in full, with the rest retrieved from reference TRBV19 and TRBJ2-7, is DGGITQSPKYLFRKEGQNVTLSCEQNLNHDAMYWYRQDPGQGLRLIYYSQIVNDFQKGDIAEGYSVSREKKESFPLTVTSAQKNPTAFYLCASRQGGVAHEQYFGPGTRLTVT.

This chain connects TRBV9 to TRBJ1-1; D gene ambiguous. Germline V gives CDR1 SGDLS, CDR2 YYNGEE. The V and J ends lost 2 bases and 1 base respectively, with 15 bases between them. CDR3 length equals 16 residues. The CDR3 loop reads CASSVGVGRPNTEAFF. The CDR3 nucleotides are TGTGCCAGCAGCGTGGGAGTAGGCAGGCCGAACACTGAAGCTTTCTTT.

The chain is built from TRBV29-1 and TRBJ1-2, with TRBD1 as a possible D gene (6 bases). Germline CDR1 reads SQVTM; CDR2 reads ANQGSEA. The CDR3 spans 13 residues. Trimming pared 6 bases from V and 4 bases from J, leaving 15 bases between. CDR3 coding DNA: TGCAGCGTCCCCCGGGGGGCTGGCTATGGCTACACCTTC. Translated, it gives CSVPRGAGYGYTF. The full variable domain, its missing parts supplied by reference TRBV29-1 and TRBJ1-2, is SAVISQKPSRDICQRGTSLTIQCQVDSQVTMMFWYRQQPGQSLTLIATANQGSEATYESGFVIDKFPISRPNLTFSTLTVSNMSPEDSSIYLCSVPRGAGYGYTFGSGTRLTVV.

The V call is TRBV15, the J call TRBJ2-3; 11 nucleotides line up with TRBD2. The CDR3 contains 17 residues. Germline CDR1 and CDR2: LNHNV and YYDKDF (reference sequence). The V and J ends lost 8 bases and 3 bases, in that order; junction bases with no gene match: 13. The CDR3 here is CATGGFSGLAETDTQYF. The CDR3 DNA sequence: TGTGCCACCGGAGGTTTCTCGGGACTAGCGGAAACAGATACGCAGTATTTT.

This chain links TRBV12-3 or TRBV12-4 with TRBJ1-6, with 7 nucleotides matching TRBD1. J gave up 6 bases and V 8 bases, and 4 bases lay outside the gene matches. The CDR3 runs 13 residues. CDR3 sequence (DNA): TGTGCCAGCTCATGGGACAGTAATTCACCCCTCCACTTT. It specifies CASSWDSNSPLHF.

The J gene is TRBJ1-5, the V gene TRBV7-3; D possibly corresponds to TRBD1 (6 bases). CDR1 and CDR2 from the germline V gene are SGHTA and FQGTGA. V was cut by 6 bases and J by 4 bases, with 10 bases left in between. This CDR3 has 13 residues. This chain's CDR3 is CASSRGANQPQHF. The CDR3 DNA is TGTGCCAGCAGTCGGGGGGCAAATCAGCCCCAGCATTTT.

The CDR3 nucleotides read TGTGCCAGCAGCTTAGGGGGGACAGTTAATGAAAAACTGTTTTTT. Translated: CASSLGGTVNEKLFF. The chain has TRBV11-3 and TRBJ1-4; TRBD1 agrees at 7 bases. Germline CDR1 is SGHNT and CDR2 is YENEEA. This CDR3 spans 15 amino acids. V shed 1 base, J shed 4 bases, and the junction held 3 bases outside the gene matches.

V and J are TRBV7-2 and TRBJ2-1, with 11 bases that match TRBD2. Germline V CDR1 and CDR2: SGHTA, FQGNSA. The V gene end was trimmed by 5 bases and the J gene end by 5 bases; junction bases not matched to a gene: 5. The CDR3 extends over 15 amino acids. The CDR3 DNA reads as TGTGCCAGCAGCCCTGGGACTAGCGGAAACAATGAGCAGTTCTTC. This translates into CASSPGTSGNNEQFF.

CDR3 amino acids: CASRDLAGTGANVLTF. CDR3 bases: TGTGCCAGCAGAGACCTCGCCGGGACAGGGGCCAACGTCCTGACTTTC. This chain links TRBV27 with TRBJ2-6; a weak D match, TRBD1 (6 bases). The germline V gene has CDR1 MNHEY and CDR2 SMNVEV (reference sequence). The CDR3 totals 16 residues. The V and J ends lost 6 bases and 4 bases respectively, with 16 bases between them.

The rearrangement uses TRBV3-1 (or the pseudogene TRBV3-2) and TRBJ2-2; possible D gene TRBD1, 6 bases. The germline V and J ends were trimmed by 2 bases and 6 bases, with 13 bases remaining between them. Germline values: CDR1 LGHDT, CDR2 YNNKEL (reference sequence). The CDR3 length is 15 residues. The CDR3 is CASSQNQGFPGELFF. The CDR3 bases are TGTGCCAGCAGCCAAAATCAGGGGTTTCCCGGGGAGCTGTTTTTT.

V gene TRBV5-1 combines with J gene TRBJ2-5, with a tentative D call TRBD2 (6 bases). CDR3 length: 14 residues. Trimming removed 0 bases at V and 3 bases at J, with 9 bases between. Germline assignment: CDR1 SGHRS and CDR2 YFSETQ. The CDR3 DNA follows: TGCGCCAGCAGCTTGGTGGGGGGAGAAGAGACCCAGTACTTC. Protein: CASSLVGGEETQYF.

The V call is TRBV10-3, the J call TRBJ1-5; D is uncertain. CDR1 and CDR2 from the germline V gene are ENHRY and SYGVKD. Trimming took off 2 bases at V and 4 bases at J, with 3 bases between the two ends. The CDR3 extends over 12 amino acids. CDR3 region: CAISETNQPQHF. CDR3 DNA: TGTGCCATCAGTGAGACAAATCAGCCCCAGCATTTT.

The J gene is TRBJ2-7, the V gene TRBV6-6, with D possibly matching TRBD1 (7 bases). Germline V gene sequence: CDR1 MNHNY, CDR2 SVGAGI (reference sequence). V was clipped by 6 bases and J by 1 base, with 16 bases between them. The CDR3 is made up of 15 amino acids. The CDR3 coding sequence is TGTGCCAGCAGGTCCAGGGGGGCCGTATCCTACGAGCAGTACTTC. Amino acid sequence: CASRSRGAVSYEQYF.

The J gene is TRBJ1-5, the V gene TRBV11-3; D is undetermined. CDR1 is SGHNT and CDR2 is YENEEA in the germline V gene. This CDR3 region has 13 residues. V was cut by 4 bases and J by 6 bases, with 10 bases left in between. This chain's CDR3 is CASSWTAGQPQHF. The CDR3 nucleotides read TGTGCCAGCAGCTGGACTGCCGGTCAGCCCCAGCATTTT. Drawing the rest from reference TRBV11-3 and TRBJ1-5, the complete variable domain is EAGVVQSPRYKIIEKKQPVAFWCNPISGHNTLYWYLQNLGQGPELLIRYENEEAVDDSQLPKDRFSAERLKGVDSTLKIQPAELGDSAVYLCASSWTAGQPQHFGDGTRLSIL.

This rearrangement joins TRBV5-1 to TRBJ2-3, with 12 bases lining up with TRBD2. The CDR3 has 17 residues. The J segment lost 0 bases and the V segment lost 2 bases, leaving 4 bases of the junction unmatched. Germline CDR1 reads SGHRS; CDR2 reads YFSETQ. The CDR3 sequence is CASSLGLAGISTDTQYF. As DNA, the CDR3 is TGCGCCAGCAGCTTAGGACTAGCGGGGATTAGCACAGATACGCAGTATTTT.

The J gene is TRBJ2-3, the V gene TRBV7-9, with a possible D match to TRBD2 (6 bases). Germline V gene data show CDR1 as SEHNR and CDR2 as FQNEAQ (reference sequence). CDR3 length: 16 amino acids. With 2 bases removed from V and 3 bases from J, the gap between germline ends came to 15 bases. CDR3: CASSLRGIGPTDTQYF. The CDR3, as DNA: TGTGCCAGCAGCTTACGGGGGATCGGTCCTACAGATACGCAGTATTTT.

This chain uses TRBV11-2 with TRBJ1-3; D is unresolved. Germline values: CDR1 SGHAT, CDR2 FQNNGV. Trimming cost V 0 bases and J 0 bases, with 9 bases left between them. The CDR3 totals 16 residues. The CDR3 sequence is CASSLDLGFSGNTIYF. The DNA for the CDR3 is TGTGCCAGCAGCTTAGATCTCGGGTTCTCTGGAAACACCATATATTTT.

The chain combines TRBV30 with TRBJ2-5; 7 bases are shared with TRBD1. V shed 2 bases, J shed 2 bases, and the junction held 11 bases outside the gene matches. CDR1 is GTSNPN and CDR2 is SVGIG in the germline V gene (reference sequence). The CDR3 contains 16 residues. The chain's CDR3 is CAWSRVYTGEQETQYF. The CDR3 DNA follows: TGTGCCTGGAGTCGAGTGTACACAGGGGAGCAAGAGACCCAGTACTTC.

This rearrangement joins TRBV27 to TRBJ2-5; TRBD1 matches at 9 bases. This CDR3 is built from 15 residues. J was trimmed by 4 bases and V by 5 bases; bases with no gene match: 8. CDR1 is MNHEY, CDR2 SMNVEV, per germline (reference sequence). CDR3 sequence (DNA): TGTGCCAGCAGTGCGCCCGGGACAGGGTCAGAGACCCAGTACTTC. The encoded protein is CASSAPGTGSETQYF.

The chain combines TRBV24-1 with TRBJ1-5; possible D gene TRBD1, 5 bases. V was clipped by 1 base and J by 6 bases, with 9 bases between them. CDR3 length: 14 residues. Per the germline V gene, CDR1 is KGHDR and CDR2 is SFDVKD. In DNA, the CDR3 is TGTGCCACCAGTGATTTTTTCAGGGTTCAGCCCCAGCATTTT. It translates to CATSDFFRVQPQHF.